This entry lists 29 T cell receptor beta chains sequenced from one sample in a study of shared clonotypes between healthy human individuals. This table comes from immunoSEQ multiplex PCR, and its TCRdb copy is limited to in-frame clones, with some not included. This sample has 230,000 or so clones; over 60% occur once, and the top ten carry 11%. The sequenced material came from memory CD4+ T cells sorted from blood. Documented subset: CD45RA-negative fraction. These receptors all come from a man aged 25 to 40 in good health.

This clone was observed a handful of times. The chain uses TRBV15 and TRBJ2-7; 9 bases match TRBD2. With 8 bases clipped from V and 0 bases from J, the junction kept 5 bases outside the gene matches. This CDR3 has 14 amino acids. Germline CDR1 is LNHNV and CDR2 is YYDKDF (reference sequence). Here the CDR3 DNA reads TGTGCCACCGTAGCGGGAGCCATCTCCTACGAGCAGTACTTC. It translates to CATVAGAISYEQYF.

The rearrangement uses TRBV11-3 and TRBJ2-1; D unresolved. The CDR3 runs to 14 residues. Germline V gene sequence: CDR1 SGHNT, CDR2 YENEEA. Between the trimmed V and J ends, which lost 3 bases and 5 bases, there was a span of 11 bases. CDR3 in amino acids: CASSFGLGNNEQFF. The CDR3 region has the DNA TGTGCCAGCAGCTTTGGGCTAGGGAACAATGAGCAGTTCTTC.

The chain has TRBV4-3 and TRBJ2-3; 8 nucleotides agree with TRBD2. The germline CDR1 and CDR2 sequences are LGHNA and YSLEER. The CDR3 extends over 18 amino acids. V lost 0 bases and J lost 2; bases outside the gene matches: 10. CDR3 region: CASSQDPPSSGYTDTQYF. The CDR3 nucleotides read TGCGCCAGCAGCCAAGATCCTCCTTCTAGCGGGTACACAGATACGCAGTATTTT.

This clone was detected only a few times. V and J are TRBV7-8 and TRBJ2-3, with 12 nucleotides matching TRBD2. The J segment lost 3 bases and the V segment lost 5 bases, leaving 9 bases of the junction unmatched. The CDR3 is made up of 17 amino acids. CDR1 is SGHVS, CDR2 FQNEAQ, per germline. The CDR3 loop is CASSARLAGVPTDTQYF. The CDR3 DNA follows: TGTGCCAGCAGCGCCCGACTAGCGGGAGTCCCTACAGATACGCAGTATTTT.

This clone was counted only a few times. The rearrangement uses TRBV7-9 and TRBJ1-2; TRBD1 aligns across 9 bases. The junction had 9 bases not matched to a gene; V was cut back by 5 bases and J by 5 bases. CDR1 is SEHNR, CDR2 FQNEAQ, per germline (reference sequence). The CDR3 covers 15 residues. The CDR3 DNA reads TGTGCCAGCAGCCGAGGGACAGGGACTCTTTATGGCTACACCTTC. Encoded protein: CASSRGTGTLYGYTF. Based on the CDR3 plus reference TRBV7-9 and TRBJ1-2, the full variable domain is DTGVSQNPRHKITKRGQNVTFRCDPISEHNRLYWYRQTLGQGPEFLTYFQNEAQLEKSRLLSDRFSAERPKGSFSTLEIQRTEQGDSAMYLCASSRGTGTLYGYTFGSGTRLTVV.

The chain joins TRBV27 to TRBJ2-7; D may match TRBD1 or TRBD2 (5 bases each). CDR1 is MNHEY, CDR2 SMNVEV, per germline (reference sequence). V was cut by 5 bases and J by 3 bases, with 17 bases left in between. The CDR3 is made up of 15 amino acids. The CDR3 region is CASSPGRQTNYEQYF. The CDR3 DNA sequence: TGTGCCAGCAGTCCAGGCCGACAGACTAACTACGAGCAGTACTTC.

The V gene is TRBV15, the J gene TRBJ2-1; TRBD2 matches at 7 bases. The V and J ends lost 2 bases and 5 bases, in that order; junction bases with no gene match: 3. The CDR3 consists of 14 residues. Per germline, CDR1 LNHNV and CDR2 YYDKDF (reference sequence). The CDR3 protein is CATSRRSGDNEQFF. The DNA for the CDR3 is TGTGCCACCAGCAGAAGGAGCGGGGACAATGAGCAGTTCTTC.

The chain combines TRBV5-4 with TRBJ1-2; 9 bases are shared with TRBD1. Germline V CDR1 and CDR2: SGHNT, YYREEE (reference sequence). This CDR3 spans 15 amino acids. Trimming removed 5 bases from V and 5 bases from J; junction bases left unmatched: 10. The CDR3 bases are TGTGCCAGCAGAACCGGGGACAGGGTGAAGTATGGCTACACCTTC. Translating gives CASRTGDRVKYGYTF.

This sequence joins TRBV30 and TRBJ1-1, with D tentatively TRBD1 (5 bases). CDR1 and CDR2 from the germline V gene are GTSNPN and SVGIG (reference sequence). The V gene lost 5 bases and the J gene lost 0 bases, with 10 bases spanning the gap. The CDR3 loop spans 13 amino acids. CDR3 loop: CAWGGSMNTEAFF. The CDR3 region has the DNA TGTGCCTGGGGGGGTTCTATGAACACTGAAGCTTTCTTT.

This chain links TRBV11-1 with TRBJ2-1; no clear D gene. CDR3 size: 15 residues. Germline assignment: CDR1 SGHAT and CDR2 FQDESV (reference sequence). Trimming cost V 5 bases and J 0 bases, with 11 bases left between them. The CDR3 sequence is CASSPQISSYNEQFF. The DNA of the CDR3 is TGTGCCAGCAGCCCCCAAATAAGCTCCTACAATGAGCAGTTCTTC. Combining the CDR3 with reference TRBV11-1 and TRBJ2-1 gives the whole variable domain EAEVAQSPRYKITEKSQAVAFWCDPISGHATLYWYRQILGQGPELLVQFQDESVVDDSQLPKDRFSAERLKGVDSTLKIQPAELGDSAMYLCASSPQISSYNEQFFGPGTRLTVL.

A word on this clone: At the DNA level, this CDR3 is encoded by other sequences in the same sample as well. CDR3 region: CAWARETQYF. CDR3 DNA sequence: TGTGCCTGGGCGAGGGAGACCCAGTACTTC. This chain connects TRBV30 to TRBJ2-5; D ambiguous. The CDR3 extends over 10 amino acids. Germline V gene data show CDR1 as GTSNPN and CDR2 as SVGIG (reference sequence). Between the trimmed V and J ends, which lost 5 bases and 5 bases, there was a span of 6 bases.

The rearrangement links TRBV5-5 to TRBJ2-3; perhaps D is TRBD1 or TRBD2 (5 bases each). V was clipped by 2 bases and J by 1 base, with 11 bases between them. This CDR3 region has 15 residues. Germline CDR1 reads SGHKS; CDR2 reads YYEKEE (reference sequence). The chain's CDR3 is CASSFMQGGTDTQYF. The CDR3 DNA sequence: TGTGCCAGCAGCTTTATGCAGGGAGGCACAGATACGCAGTATTTT. Based on the CDR3 plus reference TRBV5-5 and TRBJ2-3, the full variable domain is DAGVTQSPTHLIKTRGQQVTLRCSPISGHKSVSWYQQVLGQGPQFIFQYYEKEERGRGNFPDRFSARQFPNYSSELNVNALLLGDSALYLCASSFMQGGTDTQYFGPGTRLTVL.

Comment on this clone: Other DNA sequences in this specimen translate into the identical CDR3. The CDR3 DNA is TGCGCCAGCAGCTTGGTCGGGGTCAACGAAAAACTGTTTTTT. It translates to CASSLVGVNEKLFF. The rearrangement joins TRBV5-1 to TRBJ1-4; D is ambiguous. The CDR3 length is 14 residues. With 0 bases removed from V and 8 bases from J, the gap between germline ends came to 11 bases. The germline V gene has CDR1 SGHRS and CDR2 YFSETQ.

This clone has a single count. The chain employs TRBV5-1 and TRBJ2-1; possible D gene TRBD2, 6 bases. Per the germline V gene, CDR1 is SGHRS and CDR2 is YFSETQ. This CDR3 is built from 15 residues. V gave up 0 bases and J gave up 1 base, with 8 bases separating them. The CDR3 reads CASSLGGNSYNEQFF. The CDR3 DNA follows: TGCGCCAGCAGCTTGGGCGGGAATTCCTACAATGAGCAGTTCTTC.

The chain carries TRBV7-3 and TRBJ2-1; a weak D match, TRBD1 (6 bases). From germline, CDR1 is SGHTA and CDR2 FQGTGA. V was trimmed by 4 bases and J by 9 bases, leaving 13 bases between them. CDR3 length equals 13 residues. CDR3 sequence reads: CASSSTGKGEQFF. The CDR3 DNA sequence: TGTGCCAGCAGCTCCACAGGGAAGGGTGAGCAGTTCTTC.

The CDR3 region is CSGSKGTEETQYF. Written as DNA, the CDR3 is TGCAGCGGCTCGAAGGGGACGGAAGAGACCCAGTACTTC. The V and J genes are TRBV29-1 and TRBJ2-5; TRBD1 or TRBD2 may be the D gene (5 bases each). Looked up from germline, CDR1 is SQVTM and CDR2 is ANQGSEA. Trimming left V 7 bases short and J 3 bases short, with 15 bases between. The CDR3 covers 13 residues. The complete variable domain, with remaining parts taken from reference TRBV29-1 and TRBJ2-5, reads SAVISQKPSRDICQRGTSLTIQCQVDSQVTMMFWYRQQPGQSLTLIATANQGSEATYESGFVIDKFPISRPNLTFSTLTVSNMSPEDSSIYLCSGSKGTEETQYFGPGTRLLVL.

V and J are TRBV5-4 and TRBJ2-1; the match to TRBD2 covers 7 bases. The CDR3 covers 15 residues. In germline, CDR1 is SGHNT, CDR2 YYREEE (reference sequence). Trimming cost V 0 bases and J 4 bases; bases outside gene matches: 4. CDR3 coding DNA: TGTGCCAGCAGCTTGGGGACTAGAAAGTACAATGAGCAGTTCTTC. Translated, it gives CASSLGTRKYNEQFF.

The chain recombines TRBV7-3 with TRBJ2-2; D could derive from TRBD1 or TRBD2 (5 bases each). Trimming removed 7 bases at V and 7 bases at J, with 19 bases between. CDR1 and CDR2 from the germline V gene are SGHTA and FQGTGA. The CDR3 is 15 amino acids. Written as DNA, the CDR3 is TGTGCCAGCACTCCGGGACGGGCCCCTCACGGGGAGCTGTTTTTT. It specifies CASTPGRAPHGELFF.

J is TRBJ2-7 and V is TRBV28; TRBD1 aligns across 8 bases. The CDR3 is 15 residues long. Trimming cost V 5 bases and J 2 bases; bases outside gene matches: 8. CDR1 and CDR2 from the germline V gene are MDHEN and SYDVKM. This CDR3 reads CASSPSGTGAYEQYF. The CDR3 DNA follows: TGTGCCAGCAGTCCCTCCGGGACAGGAGCCTACGAGCAGTACTTC.

This clone was counted between two and nine times. The chain couples TRBV19 to TRBJ2-1; TRBD2 aligns across 7 bases. Germline V lookup: CDR1 LNHDA, CDR2 SQIVND (reference sequence). The CDR3 runs to 13 residues. The V and J ends lost 5 bases and 3 bases, in that order; junction bases with no gene match: 1. The CDR3 region has the DNA TGTGCCAGTAGTCGGGACTACTACAATGAGCAGTTCTTC. Translating gives CASSRDYYNEQFF.

This sequence joins TRBV4-3 and TRBJ1-4; D remains ambiguous. The germline V and J ends were trimmed by 6 bases and 0 bases, with 11 bases remaining between them. CDR1 and CDR2 from the germline V gene are LGHNA and YSLEER. The CDR3 extends over 15 amino acids. CDR3 DNA: TGCGCCAGCAGTCCTGGACCTGCAACTAATGAAAAACTGTTTTTT. This codes for CASSPGPATNEKLFF.

The chain has TRBV28 and TRBJ2-1, with TRBD2 identical over 7 bases. The CDR3 spans 15 residues. V shed 7 bases and J 6 bases; nucleotides not matched to a gene: 12. The germline V gene encodes CDR1 MDHEN and CDR2 SYDVKM. CDR3 in DNA: TGTGCCAGCAAGGTGGCTAGCGGTATAGTCAATGAGCAGTTCTTC. Protein product: CASKVASGIVNEQFF.

The chain joins TRBV29-1 to TRBJ2-1; D is possibly TRBD1 (6 bases). Germline V lookup: CDR1 SQVTM, CDR2 ANQGSEA. Trimming cost V 3 bases and J 6 bases, with 9 bases left between them. The CDR3 extends over 12 amino acids. CDR3 nucleotide sequence: TGCAGCGTTGAGCCAGGGGCCAATGAGCAGTTCTTC. This sequence encodes CSVEPGANEQFF.

V usage is TRBV28 and J usage is TRBJ2-2; TRBD2 matches at 9 bases. Germline V gene data show CDR1 as MDHEN and CDR2 as SYDVKM. This CDR3 contains 19 residues. V was pared by 5 bases and J by 5 bases, with 18 bases of the junction left unmatched. The DNA for the CDR3 is TGTGCCAGCAGTCCAGGGCTAGCGGGATGGGGGCGTAAAACCGGGGAGCTGTTTTTT. Residues: CASSPGLAGWGRKTGELFF.

V gene TRBV29-1 combines with J gene TRBJ2-7; TRBD2 might be the D (5 bases). The CDR3 sequence is 13 residues long. Germline CDR1 is SQVTM and CDR2 is ANQGSEA. The ends were cut back, 4 bases at V and 0 bases at J, with 10 bases in the middle. The CDR3 region is CSVGGASSYEQYF. The DNA of the CDR3 is TGCAGCGTTGGGGGAGCCAGCTCCTACGAGCAGTACTTC.

The chain couples TRBV28 to TRBJ2-2, with D tentatively TRBD1 (5 bases). V lost 6 bases and J lost 4, with 15 bases in between. CDR1 is MDHEN, CDR2 SYDVKM, per germline. The CDR3 covers 15 residues. CDR3 DNA sequence: TGTGCCAGCAGCAGAGCCCAGGGCCGCACCGGGGAGCTGTTTTTT. Its protein is CASSRAQGRTGELFF.

The chain is built from TRBV28 and TRBJ1-4; no reliable D call. The CDR3 runs 16 residues. Germline CDR1 MDHEN, CDR2 SYDVKM. The V gene lost 4 bases and the J gene lost 2 bases, with 14 bases spanning the gap. This CDR3 reads CASSYAFSGTNEKLFF. The CDR3, as DNA: TGTGCCAGCAGTTACGCCTTTAGTGGGACTAATGAAAAACTGTTTTTT.

The chain couples TRBV7-2 to TRBJ2-3; D unresolved. This CDR3 region has 12 residues. Germline-derived CDR1 and CDR2 are SGHTA and FQGNSA. Trimming pared 3 bases from V and 5 bases from J, leaving 6 bases between. DNA for the CDR3: TGTGCCAGCAGCTTTTGGGTAGATACGCAGTATTTT. Amino acids: CASSFWVDTQYF.

This clone was counted between two and nine times. V gene TRBV27 combines with J gene TRBJ1-1, with 8 bases matching TRBD1. The CDR3 runs 14 residues. CDR1 is MNHEY, CDR2 SMNVEV, per germline (reference sequence). V was pared by 2 bases and J by 4 bases, with 3 bases of the junction left unmatched. CDR3 bases: TGTGCCAGCAGTTTACAGGGGGCCTCCACTGAAGCTTTCTTT. It yields the protein CASSLQGASTEAFF.